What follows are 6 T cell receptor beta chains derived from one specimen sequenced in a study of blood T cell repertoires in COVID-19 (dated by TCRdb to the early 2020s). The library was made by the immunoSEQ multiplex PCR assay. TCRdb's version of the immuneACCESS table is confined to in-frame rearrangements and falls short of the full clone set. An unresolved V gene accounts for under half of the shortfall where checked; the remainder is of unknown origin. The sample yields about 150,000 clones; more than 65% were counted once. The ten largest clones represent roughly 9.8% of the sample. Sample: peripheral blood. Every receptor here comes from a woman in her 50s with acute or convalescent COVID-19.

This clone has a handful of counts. The CDR3 reads CASSLQPSTDTQYF. The CDR3, as DNA: TGTGCCAGCTCTTTACAGCCAAGCACAGATACGCAGTATTTT. This chain connects TRBV18 to TRBJ2-3; D uncertain. V gave up 6 bases and J gave up 0 bases, with 10 bases separating them. This CDR3 contains 14 residues. Germline V CDR1 and CDR2: KGHSH, LQKENI.

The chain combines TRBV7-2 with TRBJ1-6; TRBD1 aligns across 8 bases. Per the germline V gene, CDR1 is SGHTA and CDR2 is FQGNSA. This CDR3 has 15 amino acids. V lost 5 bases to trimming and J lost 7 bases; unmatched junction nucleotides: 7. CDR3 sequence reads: CASSQRQGKNSPLHF. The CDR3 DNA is TGTGCCAGCAGCCAACGACAGGGGAAAAATTCACCCCTCCACTTT. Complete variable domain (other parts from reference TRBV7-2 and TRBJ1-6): GAGVSQSPSNKVTEKGKDVELRCDPISGHTALYWYRQSLGQGLEFLIYFQGNSAPDKSGLPSDRFSAERTGGSVSTLTIQRTQQEDSAVYLCASSQRQGKNSPLHFGNGTRLTVT.

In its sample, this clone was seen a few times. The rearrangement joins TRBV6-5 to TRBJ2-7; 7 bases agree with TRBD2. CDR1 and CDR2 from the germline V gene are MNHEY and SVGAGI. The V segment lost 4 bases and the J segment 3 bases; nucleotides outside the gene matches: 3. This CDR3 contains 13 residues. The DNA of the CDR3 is TGTGCCAGCAGTTCGGCGGGAGTCTACGAGCAGTACTTC. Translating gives CASSSAGVYEQYF.

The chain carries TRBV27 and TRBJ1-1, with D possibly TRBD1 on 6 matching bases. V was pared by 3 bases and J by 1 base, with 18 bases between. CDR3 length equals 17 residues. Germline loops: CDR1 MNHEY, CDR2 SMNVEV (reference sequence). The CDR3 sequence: CASSLRRLTTGNTEAFF. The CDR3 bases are TGTGCCAGCAGTTTGCGGAGATTGACGACAGGGAACACTGAAGCTTTCTTT.

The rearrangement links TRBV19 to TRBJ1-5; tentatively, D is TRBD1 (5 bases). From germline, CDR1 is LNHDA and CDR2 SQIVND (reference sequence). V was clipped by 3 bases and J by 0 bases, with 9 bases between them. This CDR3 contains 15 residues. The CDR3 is CASSMGEVSNQPQHF. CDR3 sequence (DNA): TGTGCCAGTAGTATGGGGGAGGTTAGCAATCAGCCCCAGCATTTT.

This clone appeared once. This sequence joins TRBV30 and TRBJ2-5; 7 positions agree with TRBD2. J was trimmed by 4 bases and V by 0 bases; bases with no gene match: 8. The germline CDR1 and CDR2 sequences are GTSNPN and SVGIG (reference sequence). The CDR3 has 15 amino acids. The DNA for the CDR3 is TGTGCCTGGAGTGTACTGACGGGGGGAGTAGAGACCCAGTACTTC. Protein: CAWSVLTGGVETQYF.